One T cell receptor beta chain is described in this entry. Antigen: not known. This entry is derived from a study of T cell clones after liver transplantation. General study findings and limits: A larger donor-reactive than third-party decline suggested partial antigen-specific deletion.

V was pared by 5 bases and J by 0 bases, with 14 bases between. The germline gives CDR1 LNHDA, CDR2 SQIVND (reference sequence). The CDR3 is made up of 16 amino acids. Here immunoSEQ multiplex PCR was the method, and the copy in TCRdb shows in-frame clones only, minus some. The sample lists more than 95,000 clones, around 83% occurring once. Sequencing was performed on CD4+ T cells from blood, taken before liver transplant. The receptor's source is a human donor who received a liver transplant. The chain employs TRBV19 and TRBJ1-3; weak D call: TRBD1 (5 bases). The CDR3 sequence: CASSVDSRNSGNTIYF. The CDR3 region has the DNA TGTGCCAGTAGTGTTGACAGCCGGAACTCTGGAAACACCATATATTTT.